Listed below are T cell receptor beta chains from one sample, sequenced in a study of blood T cell repertoires in COVID-19. Method: immunoSEQ multiplex PCR; TCRdb's copy keeps in-frame clones and lacks some. The sample includes some 110,000 clones, 76% of them seen just once. The material sequenced was peripheral blood. The receptors come from a man aged 80 or over with COVID-19, enrolled during active disease. The CDR3 runs from the conserved cysteine through the conserved F or W. D genes are given only for firm matches. Size is stated for part of the rows, as once, few or many counts, or as a class when the clone is expanded.

J,size,V,D,length,CDR3,DNA
TRBJ2-7,.,TRBV7-2,TRBD2,15,CASSESGGQAYEQYF,TGTGCCAGCAGCGAGAGCGGGGGGCAGGCCTACGAGCAGTACTTC
TRBJ2-3,.,TRBV27,.,14,CASSFRDNIDTQYF,TGTGCCAGCAGTTTTCGGGACAACATAGATACGCAGTATTTT
TRBJ2-5,.,TRBV2,TRBD2,16,CASSALGLAAQETQYF,TGTGCCAGCAGTGCCCTCGGACTAGCGGCTCAAGAGACCCAGTACTTC
TRBJ2-6,.,TRBV5-4,TRBD2,14,CASTGEGGANVLTF,TGTGCCAGTACCGGGGAGGGTGGGGCCAACGTCCTGACTTTC
TRBJ2-5,.,TRBV11-2,TRBD2,15,CASSPGTSAQETQYF,TGTGCCAGCAGCCCAGGGACTAGCGCACAAGAGACCCAGTACTTC
TRBJ2-5,.,TRBV3-1/TRBV3-2,TRBD2,14,CASSPTSGRETQYF,TGTGCCAGCAGCCCGACTAGCGGGAGGGAGACCCAGTACTTC
TRBJ1-4,.,TRBV7-9,.,16,CASSLRISGGMEKLFF,TGTGCCAGCAGCTTAAGGATTTCGGGGGGAATGGAAAAACTGTTTTTT
TRBJ1-1,.,TRBV2,.,13,CASSGEDGTEAFF,TGTGCCAGCAGTGGGGAGGATGGTACTGAAGCTTTCTTT
TRBJ2-1,.,TRBV21-1,.,13,CASSRLEDNEQFF,TGTGCCAGCAGTCGTCTCGAGGACAATGAGCAGTTCTTC
TRBJ2-3,once,TRBV7-3,.,14,CASSPLEGPDTQYF,TGTGCCAGCAGCCCCCTCGAGGGCCCAGATACGCAGTATTTT
TRBJ2-4,.,TRBV10-2,TRBD1,16,CASRLSRDSNKNIQYF,TGCGCCAGCAGACTCTCCCGGGACAGCAATAAAAACATTCAGTACTTC
TRBJ2-7,.,TRBV5-1,.,16,CASSARGAPGPYEQYF,TGCGCCAGCAGCGCTCGGGGGGCTCCCGGTCCCTACGAGCAGTACTTC
TRBJ1-2,once,TRBV3-1/TRBV3-2,.,15,CASSFPGGSSYGYTF,TGTGCCAGCAGCTTCCCTGGGGGCTCTTCCTATGGCTACACCTTC
TRBJ2-5,.,TRBV24-1,TRBD1,15,CATSETGGWQETQYF,TGTGCCACCAGTGAAACAGGGGGCTGGCAAGAGACCCAGTACTTC
TRBJ1-5,.,TRBV5-8,.,15,CASSWRTEGGQPQHF,TGTGCCAGCAGTTGGCGGACGGAGGGCGGTCAGCCCCAGCATTTT
TRBJ2-1,.,TRBV18,.,15,CASSPQLARDNEQFF,TGTGCCAGCTCACCACAGTTGGCGCGGGACAATGAGCAGTTCTTC
TRBJ1-1,.,TRBV5-1,.,14,CASSERGDGGSAFF,TGCGCCAGCAGCGAAAGAGGGGACGGGGGATCGGCTTTCTTT
TRBJ2-2,.,TRBV18,.,12,CASSPRTGELFF,TGTGCCAGCTCACCGAGGACAGGGGAGCTGTTTTTT
TRBJ1-1,.,TRBV6-5,.,14,CASSYSIVGGGAFF,TGTGCCAGCAGTTACTCGATCGTGGGGGGGGGAGCTTTCTTT
TRBJ1-5,.,TRBV19,TRBD1,18,CASSIYGRQGNSNQPQHF,TGTGCCAGTAGTATTTACGGCCGACAGGGAAATAGCAATCAGCCCCAGCATTTT
TRBJ1-2,.,TRBV18,.,13,CASSPQGTHGYTF,TGTGCCAGCTCACCACAAGGGACACATGGCTACACCTTC
TRBJ1-6,.,TRBV6-1,TRBD1,15,CASSDRQGTNSPLHF,TGTGCCAGCAGTGACCGACAGGGCACTAATTCACCCCTCCACTTT
TRBJ1-2,once,TRBV5-1,TRBD1,13,CASSLQGAYGYTF,TGCGCCAGCAGCTTACAGGGGGCCTATGGCTACACCTTC
TRBJ1-1,.,TRBV6-5,TRBD1,14,CASSLTGVHTEAFF,TGTGCCAGCAGTTTGACAGGGGTGCACACTGAAGCTTTCTTT
TRBJ2-3,.,TRBV7-8,.,17,CASSPITGMGLTDTQYF,TGTGCCAGCAGCCCTATAACAGGGATGGGGCTCACAGATACGCAGTATTTT
TRBJ2-1,.,TRBV9,TRBD1,15,CASSETGTGVNEQFF,TGTGCCAGCAGCGAGACCGGGACAGGGGTTAATGAGCAGTTCTTC
TRBJ1-2,.,TRBV5-1,TRBD1,14,CASSLSQGAFGYTF,TGCGCCAGCAGCTTGTCCCAGGGGGCGTTTGGCTACACCTTC
TRBJ2-1,.,TRBV7-3,.,12,CASSLQGNEQFF,TGTGCCAGCAGCTTACAGGGCAATGAGCAGTTCTTC
TRBJ2-1,few,TRBV7-2,TRBD1,12,CASSRTPGGQFF,TGTGCCAGCAGCCGGACCCCAGGGGGGCAGTTCTTC
TRBJ2-7,.,TRBV5-1,TRBD2,15,CASSWGAGESYEQYF,TGCGCCAGCAGCTGGGGAGCGGGAGAATCCTACGAGCAGTACTTC
TRBJ1-1,.,TRBV2,TRBD1,14,CASSRDRPNTEAFF,TGTGCCAGCAGCAGGGACAGGCCGAACACTGAAGCTTTCTTT
TRBJ2-3,.,TRBV5-5,TRBD2,16,CASSLVLAGGTDTQYF,TGTGCCAGCAGCTTGGTGCTAGCGGGAGGCACAGATACGCAGTATTTT
TRBJ2-3,few,TRBV28,TRBD2,15,CASLEAGAGLDTQYF,TGTGCCAGCCTGGAAGCGGGGGCCGGGTTGGATACGCAGTATTTT
TRBJ1-1,few,TRBV12-5,.,12,CASGQYPGEAFF,TGTGCTAGTGGTCAATACCCGGGTGAAGCTTTCTTT
TRBJ2-4,.,TRBV4-2,.,15,CASSQAGGTKNIQYF,TGTGCCAGCAGCCAAGCCGGCGGTACCAAAAACATTCAGTACTTC
TRBJ1-5,.,TRBV28,TRBD1,15,CASSSRQGGNQPQHF,TGTGCCAGCAGTTCCCGACAGGGCGGCAATCAGCCCCAGCATTTT